These 9 T cell receptor beta chains came from one sample sequenced in a study of a mutant IDH1 vaccine in newly diagnosed glioma. Time point described: week 5, during vaccination. Mutant IDH1 20-mer peptide, at 300 ug, made up each vaccine dose, with topical imiquimod. Their antigen targets remain unknown. The protocol was immunoSEQ multiplex PCR, while the TCRdb copy is restricted to in-frame clones and leaves out a portion. The table includes 70,000 to 90,000 clones, over 75% detected once. The sample consisted of PBMCs, taken from a glioma patient whose treatment included an IDH1 peptide vaccine. The receptors were sampled from a woman aged 45-65 years with glioma.

The CDR3 nucleotides are TGTGCCAGTAGTATGTGGCTCCAGGGCTATCGTCAGCCCCAGCATTTT. The encoded protein is CASSMWLQGYRQPQHF. The rearrangement joins TRBV19 to TRBJ1-5; D may be TRBD1 (5 bases). The CDR3 is 16 residues long. CDR1 and CDR2 from the germline V gene are LNHDA and SQIVND (reference sequence). Trimming took 3 bases from V and 6 from J, leaving 18 bases between them.

The CDR3 loop reads CASKTGIAYEQYF. The CDR3 bases are TGTGCCAGCAAGACCGGGATAGCCTACGAGCAGTACTTC. V and J are TRBV2 and TRBJ2-7; D possibly corresponds to TRBD2 (5 bases). Germline CDR1 SNHLY, CDR2 FYNNEI. CDR3 length: 13 residues. V lost 7 bases and J 2 bases, leaving 12 bases between the germline ends.

The CDR3 bases are TGCGCCAGCAGCCCCGGACTAGCGGGAGCCTACGAGCAGTACTTC. It encodes CASSPGLAGAYEQYF. This chain links TRBV5-1 with TRBJ2-7; TRBD2 matches 13 bases. The junction had 3 bases not matched to a gene; V was cut back by 4 bases and J by 2 bases. Per germline, CDR1 SGHRS and CDR2 YFSETQ. The CDR3 is 15 residues long.

In this sample, this clone turned up a few times. The chain joins TRBV28 to TRBJ2-7; D ambiguous. CDR1 MDHEN and CDR2 SYDVKM come from the germline V gene. The germline V and J ends were trimmed by 3 bases and 0 bases, with 0 bases remaining between them. This CDR3 is built from 11 residues. This CDR3 reads CASSFSYEQYF. CDR3 DNA sequence: TGTGCCAGCAGTTTCTCCTACGAGCAGTACTTC.

The rearrangement links TRBV18 to TRBJ2-7, with TRBD2 matching 12 bases. Trimming cost V 0 bases and J 5 bases; bases outside gene matches: 5. In germline, CDR1 is KGHSH, CDR2 LQKENI. The length of the CDR3 is 16 residues. CDR3 sequence (DNA): TGTGCCAGCTCACCACCGGGTCTAGCGGGAGGGCACGAGCAGTACTTC. It specifies CASSPPGLAGGHEQYF.

This chain connects TRBV7-9 to TRBJ2-2, with TRBD1 identical over 7 bases. The V segment lost 1 base and the J segment 4 bases; nucleotides outside the gene matches: 3. CDR3 size: 15 residues. Looked up from germline, CDR1 is SEHNR and CDR2 is FQNEAQ (reference sequence). The CDR3 spells CASSLGRQGTGELFF. The CDR3 DNA reads as TGTGCCAGCAGCTTAGGTCGACAGGGCACCGGGGAGCTGTTTTTT.

The chain uses TRBV12-2 and TRBJ1-2. TRBV12-2 is annotated as a pseudogene. The CDR3 has 13 amino acids. The CDR3 coding sequence is TGTGCAAGTCGACCGCTTGGGGAGGGCGGCTACACCTTC. This codes for CASRPLGEGGYTF.

CDR3 protein: CASSPGRGFQETQYF. In DNA form, the CDR3 reads TGTGCCAGCAGTCCAGGGCGGGGATTCCAAGAGACCCAGTACTTC. This chain uses TRBV6-4 with TRBJ2-5; D perhaps matches TRBD2 (6 bases). The V gene lost 5 bases and the J gene lost 1 base, with 14 bases spanning the gap. The germline gives CDR1 MRHNA, CDR2 SNTAGT. The CDR3 contains 15 residues.

The CDR3 loop reads CASSQGVSPLHF. CDR3 in DNA: TGCGCCAGCAGCCAAGGAGTCTCACCCCTCCACTTT. The V call is TRBV4-1, the J call TRBJ1-6, with D hard to call. V was trimmed by 1 base and J by 10 bases, leaving 5 bases between them. The CDR3 sequence is 12 residues long. Germline values: CDR1 MGHRA, CDR2 YSYEKL.